A single sample gave rise to the 29 T cell receptor beta chains below, sequenced in a study of Ad26.COV2.S vaccination and SARS-CoV-2 variants. Treatment reported: 19 received Ad26.COV2.S at low or high dose, single or two shots; five or six received placebo; per-sample allocation not given. At day 63 after the first vaccine or placebo injection, samples were drawn. Here immunoSEQ multiplex PCR was the method, and the copy in TCRdb shows in-frame clones only, minus some. The sample consists of fewer than 500,000 clones, more than 80% of them appearing once. The source was peripheral blood, collected in a trial of Ad26.COV2.S vaccine versus placebo. These receptor sequences come from a person aged 18-65 years who received the Ad26.COV2.S COVID-19 vaccine or a placebo.

The chain uses TRBV25-1 and TRBJ1-6; D not resolved. V shed 3 bases and J shed 2 bases, with 5 bases lying between them. The CDR3 extends over 14 amino acids. Germline CDR1 is MGHDK and CDR2 is SYGVNS. The CDR3 coding sequence is TGTGCCAGCAGTGACACAACCTATAATTCACCCCTCCACTTT. Its protein is CASSDTTYNSPLHF.

The rearrangement joins TRBV6-2 or TRBV6-3 to TRBJ1-4, with D tentatively TRBD1 (5 bases). This CDR3 region has 15 residues. Germline V gene lookup returns CDR1 MNHEY and CDR2 SVGEGT. Trimming cost V 2 bases and J 0 bases, with 7 bases left between them. CDR3 DNA: TGTGCCAGCAGTTACCAGGGAACAACTAATGAAAAACTGTTTTTT. It specifies CASSYQGTTNEKLFF.

V usage is TRBV30 and J usage is TRBJ1-6; D remains ambiguous. Trimming took off 2 bases at V and 10 bases at J, with 15 bases between the two ends. Germline values: CDR1 GTSNPN, CDR2 SVGIG (reference sequence). The CDR3 length is 14 residues. The chain's CDR3 is CAWSTSLGESPLHF. DNA for the CDR3: TGTGCCTGGAGTACCTCCCTCGGGGAGTCACCCCTCCACTTT.

The rearrangement links TRBV10-3 to TRBJ2-5; 8 nucleotides match TRBD1. V lost 6 bases and J lost 4; bases outside the gene matches: 10. Germline CDR1 is ENHRY and CDR2 is SYGVKD. The CDR3 sequence is 15 residues long. The CDR3 nucleotides are TGTGCCATCAGAGCCGAGGACAGGGTAGCAGAGACCCAGTACTTC. As protein: CAIRAEDRVAETQYF.

This rearrangement joins TRBV2 to TRBJ2-5; perhaps TRBD2 as D (6 bases). The CDR3 contains 14 residues. Germline loops: CDR1 SNHLY, CDR2 FYNNEI. With 7 bases removed from V and 2 bases from J, the gap between germline ends came to 14 bases. CDR3 DNA sequence: TGTGCCAGCAACCGGGGAGGAGTACAAGAGACCCAGTACTTC. It yields the protein CASNRGGVQETQYF.

This clone occurred once. This chain connects TRBV30 to TRBJ1-2; D might be TRBD1 (6 bases). The CDR3 loop spans 14 amino acids. V was clipped by 0 bases and J by 2 bases, with 10 bases between them. Germline CDR1 is GTSNPN and CDR2 is SVGIG (reference sequence). The CDR3 sequence is CAWSVGGGNYGYTF. The CDR3 DNA reads TGTGCCTGGAGTGTAGGGGGGGGAAACTATGGCTACACCTTC.

The rearrangement uses TRBV5-1 and TRBJ2-3; 7 nucleotides align to TRBD2. This CDR3 has 17 residues. The V segment lost 0 bases and the J segment 3 bases; nucleotides outside the gene matches: 10. Germline assignment: CDR1 SGHRS and CDR2 YFSETQ. The CDR3: CASSLGGSGPATDTQYF. CDR3 coding DNA: TGCGCCAGCAGCTTGGGTGGTAGCGGGCCTGCTACAGATACGCAGTATTTT.

The sample holds a few counts of this clone. The chain joins TRBV10-1 to TRBJ2-1; a possible D gene is TRBD1 (5 bases). With 4 bases removed from V and 6 bases from J, the gap between germline ends came to 25 bases. Germline V gives CDR1 WNHNN, CDR2 SYGVQD (reference sequence). This CDR3 contains 18 residues. In nucleotides, the CDR3 is TGCGCCAGCAGTGCAACCCCGCTCGGGCAGGGAAGAGGCAATGAGCAGTTCTTC. As protein: CASSATPLGQGRGNEQFF.

The chain joins TRBV18 to TRBJ1-6; D is unresolved. Trimming removed 5 bases at V and 7 bases at J, with 9 bases between. The CDR3 has 13 amino acids. Germline assignment: CDR1 KGHSH and CDR2 LQKENI. The CDR3 DNA is TGTGCCAGCTCATCTGCAGAAAATTCACCCCTCCACTTT. This sequence encodes CASSSAENSPLHF.

This chain links TRBV6-5 with TRBJ1-2; 8 bases match TRBD1. The CDR3 loop spans 11 amino acids. Losses at the gene ends were 10 bases for V and 4 bases for J; bases not matched to a gene: 2. Germline assignment: CDR1 MNHEY and CDR2 SVGAGI. DNA for the CDR3: TGTGCCACGACAGGGGCCTATGGCTACACCTTC. Protein product: CATTGAYGYTF.

This clone showed up just once. The V and J genes are TRBV6-5 and TRBJ2-3, with D hard to call. V was shortened by 0 bases and J by 0 bases, with 10 bases between the two germline ends. The V gene's germline CDR1 is MNHEY and CDR2 SVGAGI. The CDR3 runs 16 residues. CDR3 in DNA: TGTGCCAGCAGTTACTCTGGCACCCATAGCACAGATACGCAGTATTTT. Protein sequence: CASSYSGTHSTDTQYF.

The chain links TRBV28 to TRBJ2-5, with 9 positions matching TRBD2. The CDR3 is 15 residues long. Germline loops: CDR1 MDHEN, CDR2 SYDVKM. With 5 bases clipped from V and 4 bases from J, the junction kept 8 bases outside the gene matches. CDR3 sequence: CASSQIAGVRETQYF. Written as DNA, the CDR3 is TGTGCCAGCAGTCAGATAGCGGGAGTTCGAGAGACCCAGTACTTC.

V gene TRBV4-3 combines with J gene TRBJ2-5, with D tentatively TRBD1 (6 bases). Germline assignment: CDR1 LGHNA and CDR2 YSLEER. The CDR3 spans 16 residues. V shed 0 bases and J shed 4 bases, with 15 bases lying between them. CDR3 DNA sequence: TGCGCCAGCAGCCAAGATGATGACAGGATGGGAGAGACCCAGTACTTC. Translating gives CASSQDDDRMGETQYF.

The chain links TRBV27 to TRBJ1-5; D is uncertain. The V end was cut by 1 base, the J end by 6 bases, with 7 bases between. CDR3 length: 13 residues. The germline V gene has CDR1 MNHEY and CDR2 SMNVEV (reference sequence). The CDR3 sequence: CASSLFNGQPQHF. The CDR3 region has the DNA TGTGCCAGCAGTTTATTCAACGGTCAGCCCCAGCATTTT.

The rearrangement links TRBV3-1 (or the pseudogene TRBV3-2) to TRBJ2-5, with D hard to call. CDR1 is LGHDT and CDR2 is YNNKEL in the germline V gene (reference sequence). The CDR3 spans 12 residues. The V end was cut by 1 base, the J end by 3 bases, with 3 bases between. CDR3 in DNA: TGTGCCAGCAGCCAAGGAGAAGAGACCCAGTACTTC. It encodes CASSQGEETQYF.

The rearrangement links TRBV6-5 to TRBJ2-2; the D gene is possibly TRBD2 (6 bases). The CDR3 length is 15 residues. CDR1 is MNHEY and CDR2 is SVGAGI in the germline V gene. V was trimmed by 5 bases and J by 1 base, leaving 11 bases between them. The CDR3 reads CASSTLAENTGELFF. CDR3 DNA sequence: TGTGCCAGCAGTACTTTAGCGGAGAACACCGGGGAGCTGTTTTTT.

This sequence joins TRBV7-2 and TRBJ2-7; D may be TRBD1 or TRBD2 (5 bases each). V gave up 2 bases and J gave up 1 base, with 15 bases separating them. The length of the CDR3 is 16 residues. Germline CDR1 is SGHTA and CDR2 is FQGNSA. CDR3 DNA sequence: TGTGCCAGCAGCTTATGGTCGGGACCGAATTCCTACGAGCAGTACTTC. Residues: CASSLWSGPNSYEQYF.

The V gene is TRBV6-5, the J gene TRBJ2-3; D gene unclear. Germline CDR1 MNHEY, CDR2 SVGAGI. CDR3 length: 16 amino acids. V was pared by 0 bases and J by 5 bases, with 15 bases between. Here the CDR3 reads CASSYSNQVLRDTQYF. CDR3 DNA sequence: TGTGCCAGCAGTTACTCGAATCAGGTCCTTCGAGATACGCAGTATTTT.

This chain joins TRBV5-1 and TRBJ2-2; 10 bases align to TRBD2. Germline V gives CDR1 SGHRS, CDR2 YFSETQ. This CDR3 spans 16 amino acids. V shed 4 bases, J shed 6 bases, and the junction held 9 bases outside the gene matches. CDR3 protein: CASSSLAGDLSGELFF. CDR3 bases: TGCGCCAGCAGCAGCCTAGCGGGAGATCTTTCCGGGGAGCTGTTTTTT.

The V call is TRBV14, the J call TRBJ2-7; D might be TRBD1 (6 bases). Germline V gene sequence: CDR1 SGHDN, CDR2 FVKESK. With 1 base removed from V and 2 bases from J, the gap between germline ends came to 6 bases. CDR3 length: 13 amino acids. CDR3 DNA: TGTGCCAGCAGCCAAGGGACAGCCTACGAGCAGTACTTC. Translation gives CASSQGTAYEQYF.

V is TRBV12-3 or TRBV12-4 and J is TRBJ2-7; 9 nucleotides match TRBD2. The V gene end was trimmed by 5 bases and the J gene end by 6 bases; junction bases not matched to a gene: 5. The length of the CDR3 is 13 residues. CDR3 sequence: CASSPGLATEQYF. CDR3 in DNA: TGTGCCAGCAGTCCCGGACTAGCGACCGAGCAGTACTTC.

This clone was seen just once. V gene TRBV19 combines with J gene TRBJ1-1, with D possibly being TRBD1 (5 bases). The CDR3 has 14 amino acids. V dropped 5 bases and J dropped 4 bases, with 14 bases sitting between them. The germline V gene has CDR1 LNHDA and CDR2 SQIVND (reference sequence). CDR3 loop: CASSEPGRGTEAFF. As DNA, the CDR3 is TGTGCCAGTAGTGAACCAGGGAGGGGCACTGAAGCTTTCTTT.

In the case of this clone: A read error may account for a junction end that differs from germline. The chain couples TRBV6-5 to TRBJ2-7; D gene unclear. The CDR3 has 11 amino acids. The germline V gene has CDR1 MNHEY and CDR2 SVGAGI. The CDR3 sequence: CASSRQEDLVF. CDR3 DNA: TGTGCCAGCAGCCGTCAGGAAGATTTGGTCTTC.

The rearrangement uses TRBV28 and TRBJ1-2, with TRBD1 matching 8 bases. Germline CDR1 MDHEN, CDR2 SYDVKM. Trimming removed 6 bases from V and 8 bases from J; junction bases left unmatched: 11. The CDR3 covers 14 residues. DNA of the CDR3: TGTGCCAGCAGAGAAGGGCAGGGGGCTGTCGGCTACACCTTC. The encoded protein is CASREGQGAVGYTF.

CDR3 coding DNA: TGTGCCAGCAGCCAGGGACTACAAGAGACCCAGTACTTC. Residues: CASSQGLQETQYF. This chain uses TRBV7-9 with TRBJ2-5; 7 bases are a match to TRBD2. The CDR3 consists of 13 residues. Unmatched junction bases numbered 2, after V lost 5 bases and J lost 2 bases. Per the germline V gene, CDR1 is SEHNR and CDR2 is FQNEAQ (reference sequence). The full variable domain, in which reference TRBV7-9 and TRBJ2-5 provide the parts outside the CDR3, is DTGVSQNPRHKITKRGQNVTFRCDPISEHNRLYWYRQTLGQGPEFLTYFQNEAQLEKSRLLSDRFSAERPKGSFSTLEIQRTEQGDSAMYLCASSQGLQETQYFGPGTRLLVL.

CDR3 DNA: TGTGCCAGCAGCTCGGGACAGGGGGCCACCGGGGAGCTGTTTTTT. It yields the protein CASSSGQGATGELFF. The chain joins TRBV7-9 to TRBJ2-2; 12 nucleotides align to TRBD1. V gave up 4 bases and J gave up 4 bases; unmatched junction bases: 1. The CDR3 is 15 residues long. Germline V gene data show CDR1 as SEHNR and CDR2 as FQNEAQ (reference sequence).

The rearrangement joins TRBV12-5 to TRBJ1-5; tentatively, D is TRBD1 (5 bases). This CDR3 is built from 14 residues. The V gene lost 3 bases and the J gene lost 5 bases, with 11 bases spanning the gap. Per the germline V gene, CDR1 is LGHNT and CDR2 is FRNRAP. Here the CDR3 DNA reads TGTGCTAGTGGTTTCGGGGGATCCGATCAGCCCCAGCATTTT. Protein product: CASGFGGSDQPQHF. Variable domain in full (rest from reference TRBV12-5 and TRBJ1-5): DARVTQTPRHKVTEMGQEVTMRCQPILGHNTVFWYRQTMMQGLELLAYFRNRAPLDDSGMPKDRFSAEMPDATLATLKIQPSEPRDSAVYFCASGFGGSDQPQHFGDGTRLSIL.

The gene calls are TRBV18 and TRBJ2-5; D is unresolved. Per germline, CDR1 KGHSH and CDR2 LQKENI. The CDR3 consists of 15 residues. Trimming stripped 0 bases from V and 5 bases from J, with 13 bases between. In DNA, the CDR3 is TGTGCCAGCTCACCACCGTCCGGGTTTTCTGAGACCCAGTACTTC. It is translated as CASSPPSGFSETQYF.

The chain carries TRBV28 and TRBJ2-5, with 12 bases aligning to TRBD2. V was clipped by 2 bases and J by 5 bases; unmatched bases: 24. From germline, CDR1 is MDHEN and CDR2 SYDVKM. The CDR3 extends over 22 amino acids. Written as DNA, the CDR3 is TGTGCCAGCAGTTTAGTGGGCTTGAATCTTCGGGGACTAGCGGGTATCGGGGAGACCCAGTACTTC. Translated: CASSLVGLNLRGLAGIGETQYF.